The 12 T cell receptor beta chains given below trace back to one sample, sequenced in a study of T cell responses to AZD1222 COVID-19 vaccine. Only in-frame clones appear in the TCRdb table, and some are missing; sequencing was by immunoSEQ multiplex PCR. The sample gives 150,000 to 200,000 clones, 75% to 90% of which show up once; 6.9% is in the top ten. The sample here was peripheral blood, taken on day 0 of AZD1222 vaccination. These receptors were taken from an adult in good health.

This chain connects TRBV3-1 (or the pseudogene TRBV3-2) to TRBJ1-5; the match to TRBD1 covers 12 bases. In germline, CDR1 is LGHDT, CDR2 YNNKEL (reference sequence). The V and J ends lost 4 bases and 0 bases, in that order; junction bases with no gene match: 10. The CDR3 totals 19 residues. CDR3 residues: CASSPSSGTGGLSNQPQHF. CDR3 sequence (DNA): TGTGCCAGCAGCCCCTCTAGTGGGACAGGGGGCCTTAGCAATCAGCCCCAGCATTTT.

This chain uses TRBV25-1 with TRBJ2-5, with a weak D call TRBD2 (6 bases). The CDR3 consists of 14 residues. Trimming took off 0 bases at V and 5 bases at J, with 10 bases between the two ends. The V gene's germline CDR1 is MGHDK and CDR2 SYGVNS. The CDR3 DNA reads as TGTGCCAGCAGTGAATATATGGGGAGGGAGACCCAGTACTTC. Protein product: CASSEYMGRETQYF. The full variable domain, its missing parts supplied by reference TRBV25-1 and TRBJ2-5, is EADIYQTPRYLVIGTGKKITLECSQTMGHDKMYWYQQDPGMELHLIHYSYGVNSTEKGDLSSESTVSRIRTEHFPLTLESARPSHTSQYLCASSEYMGRETQYFGPGTRLLVL.

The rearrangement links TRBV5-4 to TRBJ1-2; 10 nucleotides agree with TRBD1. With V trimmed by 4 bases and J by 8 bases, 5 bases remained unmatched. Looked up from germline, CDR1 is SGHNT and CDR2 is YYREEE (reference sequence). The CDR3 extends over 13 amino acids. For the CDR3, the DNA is TGTGCCAGCAGCGGGACAGGGGCTCAAGGCTACACCTTC. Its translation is CASSGTGAQGYTF.

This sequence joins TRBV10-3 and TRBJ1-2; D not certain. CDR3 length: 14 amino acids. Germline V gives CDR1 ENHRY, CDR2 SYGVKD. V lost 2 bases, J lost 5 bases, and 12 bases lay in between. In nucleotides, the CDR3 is TGTGCCATCAGTGAGGGGAAGCAACTATATGGCTACACCTTC. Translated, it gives CAISEGKQLYGYTF.

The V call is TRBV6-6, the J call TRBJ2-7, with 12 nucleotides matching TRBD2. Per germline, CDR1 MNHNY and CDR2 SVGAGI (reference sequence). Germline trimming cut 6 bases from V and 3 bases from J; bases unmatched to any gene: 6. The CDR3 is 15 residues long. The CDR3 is CASRPLAGGLYEQYF. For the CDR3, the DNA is TGTGCCAGCAGGCCCCTAGCGGGGGGGCTCTACGAGCAGTACTTC.

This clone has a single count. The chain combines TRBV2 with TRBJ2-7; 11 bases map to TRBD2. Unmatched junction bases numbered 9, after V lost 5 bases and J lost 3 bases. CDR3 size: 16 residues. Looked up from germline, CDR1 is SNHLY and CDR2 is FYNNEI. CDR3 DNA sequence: TGTGCCAGCAGTCCTCCAACTAGCGGGGGAATCTACGAGCAGTACGTC. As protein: CASSPPTSGGIYEQYV.

The CDR3 coding sequence is TGCGCCAGCAGCCCAAAAGAAAGTAGGGACCGGGAGACCCAGTACTTC. This codes for CASSPKESRDRETQYF. This chain uses TRBV4-1 with TRBJ2-5; D may correspond to TRBD1 or TRBD2 (5 bases each). V was cut by 4 bases and J by 5 bases, with 20 bases left in between. From germline, CDR1 is MGHRA and CDR2 YSYEKL. This CDR3 comprises 16 residues.

The CDR3 here is CASSQDGVLAKNIQYF. Here the CDR3 DNA reads TGCGCCAGCAGCCAAGATGGGGTACTAGCCAAAAACATTCAGTACTTC. V is TRBV4-1 and J is TRBJ2-4; D ambiguous. The V end lost 0 bases, the J end lost 0 bases, and 9 bases lay between the germline ends. The germline V gene has CDR1 MGHRA and CDR2 YSYEKL. The CDR3 covers 16 residues.

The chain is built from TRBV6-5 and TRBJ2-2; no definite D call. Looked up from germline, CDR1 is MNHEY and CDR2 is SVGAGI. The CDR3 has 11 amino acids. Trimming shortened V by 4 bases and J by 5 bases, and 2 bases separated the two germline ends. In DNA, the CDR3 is TGTGCCAGCAGTTTGACCGGGGAGCTGTTTTTT. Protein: CASSLTGELFF.

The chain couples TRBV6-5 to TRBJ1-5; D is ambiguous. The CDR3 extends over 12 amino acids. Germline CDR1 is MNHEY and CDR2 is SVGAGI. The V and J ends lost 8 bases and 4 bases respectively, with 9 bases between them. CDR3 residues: CASARENQPQHF. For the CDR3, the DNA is TGTGCCAGCGCTAGGGAAAATCAGCCCCAGCATTTT.

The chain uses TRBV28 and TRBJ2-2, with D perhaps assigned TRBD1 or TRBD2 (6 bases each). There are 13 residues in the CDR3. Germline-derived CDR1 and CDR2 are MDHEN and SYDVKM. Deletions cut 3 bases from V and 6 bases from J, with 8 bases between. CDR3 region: CASSLRGAGELFF. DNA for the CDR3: TGTGCCAGCAGTTTGAGGGGGGCCGGGGAGCTGTTTTTT.

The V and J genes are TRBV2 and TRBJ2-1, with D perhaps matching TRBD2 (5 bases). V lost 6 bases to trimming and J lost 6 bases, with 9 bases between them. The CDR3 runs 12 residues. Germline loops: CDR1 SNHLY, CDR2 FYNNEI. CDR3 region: CASRRESNEQFF. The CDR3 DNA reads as TGTGCCAGCAGGAGGGAGAGCAATGAGCAGTTCTTC. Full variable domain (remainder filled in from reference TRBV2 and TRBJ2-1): EPEVTQTPSHQVTQMGQEVILRCVPISNHLYFYWYRQILGQKVEFLVSFYNNEISEKSEIFDDQFSVERPDGSNFTLKIRSTKLEDSAMYFCASRRESNEQFFGPGTRLTVL.